This T cell receptor beta chain was sequenced in a study of cytomegalovirus exposure and HLA in healthy donors. Study details: Earlier, 150 million to 200 million T cells were analyzed, and about 120 million unique TCR beta sequences were found among them. Study-level findings and limits: Rarity held for most TCR sequences, but there were some public TCRs that occurred in many donors. A later analysis found that most CMV-associated TCR beta chains appeared HLA-restricted.

In the case of this clone: Its antigen is undetermined.

The PCR had 60 Vbeta and 13 Jbeta primers. Produced via immunoSEQ multiplex PCR; TCRdb's table is partial and in-frame only. This table holds around 140,000 clones, roughly 80% found once. Trimming took 0 bases from V and 4 from J; bases not matched to a gene: 2. This CDR3 contains 15 residues. Per germline, CDR1 SGDLS and CDR2 YYNGEE. The genes are TRBV9 and TRBJ2-1; TRBD2 matches 9 bases. The TCR originated in a female donor in good health and CMV-seronegative. Sample: PBMCs. The CDR3 nucleotides are TGTGCCAGCAGCGTAGCAGCGGGGGGTTACAATGAGCAGTTCTTC. This gives the protein CASSVAAGGYNEQFF. Combining the CDR3 with reference TRBV9 and TRBJ2-1 gives the whole variable domain DSGVTQTPKHLITATGQRVTLRCSPRSGDLSVYWYQQSLDQGLQFLIQYYNGEERAKGNILERFSAQQFPDLHSELNLSSLELGDSALYFCASSVAAGGYNEQFFGPGTRLTVL.